The clone carrying this TCR beta chain was seen a handful of times. This specimen belongs to a study of OX40 agonist ivuxolimab in advanced cancers. CDR1 is MNHNS, CDR2 SASEGT, per germline. CDR3 length equals 14 residues. V lost 6 bases and J lost 8, with 14 bases in between. The protocol was immunoSEQ multiplex PCR, while the TCRdb copy is restricted to in-frame clones and leaves out a portion. The table lists approximately 49,000 clones, about 76% of them singletons. The sequencing used CD4+ or CD8+ T cells sorted from blood, collected in a trial of the OX40 agonist ivuxolimab. The rearrangement uses TRBV6-1 and TRBJ1-6; a possible D gene is TRBD1 (5 bases). The source is an adult with an advanced solid tumor such as melanoma, head and neck, liver or kidney cancer. This chain's CDR3 is CASSPTGPYSPLHF. Here the CDR3 DNA reads TGTGCCAGCAGCCCCACGGGACCCTATTCACCCCTCCACTTT.